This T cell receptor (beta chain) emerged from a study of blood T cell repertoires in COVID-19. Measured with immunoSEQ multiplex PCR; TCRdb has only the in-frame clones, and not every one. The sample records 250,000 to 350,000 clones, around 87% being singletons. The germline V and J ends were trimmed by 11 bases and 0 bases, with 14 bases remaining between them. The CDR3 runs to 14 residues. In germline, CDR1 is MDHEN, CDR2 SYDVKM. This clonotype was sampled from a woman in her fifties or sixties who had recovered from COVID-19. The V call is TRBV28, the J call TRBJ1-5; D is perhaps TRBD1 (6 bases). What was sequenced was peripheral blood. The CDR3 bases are TGTGCCGGGCAGGGGTCCTATAGCAATCAGCCCCAGCATTTT. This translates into CAGQGSYSNQPQHF.